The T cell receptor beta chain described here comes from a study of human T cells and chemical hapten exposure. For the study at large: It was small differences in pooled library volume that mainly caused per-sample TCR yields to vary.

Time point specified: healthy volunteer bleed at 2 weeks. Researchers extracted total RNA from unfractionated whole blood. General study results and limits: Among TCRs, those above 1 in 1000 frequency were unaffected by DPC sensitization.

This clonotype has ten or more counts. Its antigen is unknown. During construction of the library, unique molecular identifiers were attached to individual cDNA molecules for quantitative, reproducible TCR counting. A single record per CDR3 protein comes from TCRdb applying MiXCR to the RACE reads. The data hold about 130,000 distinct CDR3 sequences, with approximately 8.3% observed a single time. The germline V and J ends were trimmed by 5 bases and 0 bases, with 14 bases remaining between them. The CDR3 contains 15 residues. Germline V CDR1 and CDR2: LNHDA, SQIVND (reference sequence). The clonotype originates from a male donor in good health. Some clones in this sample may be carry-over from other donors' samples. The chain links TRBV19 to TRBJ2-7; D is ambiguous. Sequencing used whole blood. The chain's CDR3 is CASSPLPASSYEQYF. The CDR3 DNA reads TGTGCCAGTAGTCCACTTCCGGCCAGCTCCTACGAGCAGTACTTC. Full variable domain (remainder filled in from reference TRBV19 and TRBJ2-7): DGGITQSPKYLFRKEGQNVTLSCEQNLNHDAMYWYRQDPGQGLRLIYYSQIVNDFQKGDIAEGYSVSREKKESFPLTVTSAQKNPTAFYLCASSPLPASSYEQYFGPGTRLTVT.